This T cell receptor beta chain derives from a study of blood T cell repertoires in COVID-19. Study information: T cells, B-cell-depleted T cells, or PBMCs provided the cDNA or gDNA that served as material.

How the authors handled the data: Amplified reference gene primers provided the basis for estimating nucleated cell counts. The repertoire was sequenced with immunoSEQ multiplex PCR; TCRdb's copy has only in-frame clones and lacks some. V and J calls and clone size are those listed in that table; D and trimming were worked out from the DNA. Among roughly 110,000 clones listed, 81% were seen once. Trimming left V 5 bases short and J 6 bases short, with 10 bases between. This CDR3 spans 12 amino acids. CDR1 and CDR2 from the germline V gene are SGHVS and FQNEAQ. The specimen was peripheral blood. This chain uses TRBV7-8 with TRBJ1-1, with no clear D. The TCR was taken from a human donor in a cohort sampled during active COVID-19. The CDR3 coding sequence is TGTGCCAGCAGCCCCCTGGGAGCTGAAGCTTTCTTT. The encoded protein is CASSPLGAEAFF.